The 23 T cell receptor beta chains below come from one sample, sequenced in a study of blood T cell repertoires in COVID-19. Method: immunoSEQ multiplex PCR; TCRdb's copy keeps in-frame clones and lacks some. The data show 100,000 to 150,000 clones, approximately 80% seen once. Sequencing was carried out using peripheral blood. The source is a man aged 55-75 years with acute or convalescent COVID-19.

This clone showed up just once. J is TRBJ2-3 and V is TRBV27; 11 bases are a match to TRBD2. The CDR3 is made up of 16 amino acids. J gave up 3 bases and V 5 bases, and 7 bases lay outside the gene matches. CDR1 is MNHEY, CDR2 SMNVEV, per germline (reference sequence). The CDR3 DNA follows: TGTGCCAGCAGTCCCCGACTAGCGGGGCGGACAGATACGCAGTATTTT. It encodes CASSPRLAGRTDTQYF.

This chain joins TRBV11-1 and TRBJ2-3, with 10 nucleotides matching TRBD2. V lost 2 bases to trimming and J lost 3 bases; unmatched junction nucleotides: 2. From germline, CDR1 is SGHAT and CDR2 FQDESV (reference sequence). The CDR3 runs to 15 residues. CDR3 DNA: TGTGCCAGCAGCTTAAAACTAGCGGGAACAGATACGCAGTATTTT. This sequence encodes CASSLKLAGTDTQYF.

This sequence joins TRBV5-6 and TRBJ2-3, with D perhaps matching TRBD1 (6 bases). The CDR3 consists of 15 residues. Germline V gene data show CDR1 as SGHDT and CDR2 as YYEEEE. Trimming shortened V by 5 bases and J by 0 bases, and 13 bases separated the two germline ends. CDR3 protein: CASRSGTTSTDTQYF. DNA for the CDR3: TGTGCCAGCAGGTCCGGGACAACGAGCACAGATACGCAGTATTTT.

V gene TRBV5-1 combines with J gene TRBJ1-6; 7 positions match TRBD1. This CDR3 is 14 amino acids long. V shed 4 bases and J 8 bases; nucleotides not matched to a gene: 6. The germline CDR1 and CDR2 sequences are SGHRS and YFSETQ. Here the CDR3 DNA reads TGCGCCAGCAGCGCGGTAGGGGGCGATTCACCCCTCCACTTT. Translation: CASSAVGGDSPLHF.

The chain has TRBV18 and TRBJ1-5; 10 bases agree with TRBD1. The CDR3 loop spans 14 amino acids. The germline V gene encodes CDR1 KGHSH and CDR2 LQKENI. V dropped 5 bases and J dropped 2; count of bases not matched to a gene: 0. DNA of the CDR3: TGTGCCAGCTCAGGGACAGGGGGCAATCAGCCCCAGCATTTT. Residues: CASSGTGGNQPQHF.

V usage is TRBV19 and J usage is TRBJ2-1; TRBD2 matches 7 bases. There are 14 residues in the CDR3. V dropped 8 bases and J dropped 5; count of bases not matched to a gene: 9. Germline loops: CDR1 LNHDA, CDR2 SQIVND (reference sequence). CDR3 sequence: CASLASGKNNEQFF. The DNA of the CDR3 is TGTGCCAGTTTAGCGAGCGGGAAGAACAATGAGCAGTTCTTC.

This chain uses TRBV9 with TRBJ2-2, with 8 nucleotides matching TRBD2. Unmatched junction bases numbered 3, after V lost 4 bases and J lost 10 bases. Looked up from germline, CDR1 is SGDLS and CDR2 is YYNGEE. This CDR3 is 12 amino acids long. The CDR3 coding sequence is TGTGCCAGCAGCCGGGGGGGCACGGAGCTGTTTTTT. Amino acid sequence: CASSRGGTELFF.

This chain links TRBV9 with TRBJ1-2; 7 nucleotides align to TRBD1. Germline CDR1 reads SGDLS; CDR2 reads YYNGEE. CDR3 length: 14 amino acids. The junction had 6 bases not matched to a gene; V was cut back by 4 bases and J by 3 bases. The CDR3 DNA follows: TGTGCCAGCAGCCCAGGACAGGTCGACTATGGCTACACCTTC. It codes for CASSPGQVDYGYTF.

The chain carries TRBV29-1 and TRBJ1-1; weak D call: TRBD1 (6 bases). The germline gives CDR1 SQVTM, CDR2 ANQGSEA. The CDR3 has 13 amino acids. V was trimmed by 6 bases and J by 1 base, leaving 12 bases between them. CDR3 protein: CSVQQGANTEAFF. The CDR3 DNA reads TGCAGCGTCCAACAGGGAGCGAACACTGAAGCTTTCTTT.

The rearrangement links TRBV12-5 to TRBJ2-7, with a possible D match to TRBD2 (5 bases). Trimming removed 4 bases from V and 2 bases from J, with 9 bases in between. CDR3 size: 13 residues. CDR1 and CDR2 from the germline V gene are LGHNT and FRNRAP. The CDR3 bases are TGTGCTAGTGGTTACTCCGGGACCTACGAGCAGTACTTC. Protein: CASGYSGTYEQYF.

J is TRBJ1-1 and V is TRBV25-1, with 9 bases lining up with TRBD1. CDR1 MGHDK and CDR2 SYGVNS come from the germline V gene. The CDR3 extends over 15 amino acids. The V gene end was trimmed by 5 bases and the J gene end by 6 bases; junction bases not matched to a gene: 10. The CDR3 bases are TGTGCCAGCAGTCCAACTCCGGGACAGGGCTCTGAAGCTTTCTTT. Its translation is CASSPTPGQGSEAFF.

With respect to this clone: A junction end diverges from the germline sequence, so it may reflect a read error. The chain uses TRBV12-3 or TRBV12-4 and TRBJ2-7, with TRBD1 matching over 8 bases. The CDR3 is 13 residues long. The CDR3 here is CASSSEGGTGESF. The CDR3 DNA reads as TGTGCCAGCAGTTCCGAGGGTGGGACAGGTGAATCCTTC.

In nucleotides, the CDR3 is TGTGCCACCAGTGATTTGCTGTGGACAGGGGCCTCCTACGAGCAGTACTTC. Translation: CATSDLLWTGASYEQYF. The V call is TRBV24-1, the J call TRBJ2-7; the match to TRBD1 covers 9 bases. This CDR3 region has 17 residues. V lost 0 bases to trimming and J lost 0 bases; unmatched junction nucleotides: 5. Germline V lookup: CDR1 KGHDR, CDR2 SFDVKD.

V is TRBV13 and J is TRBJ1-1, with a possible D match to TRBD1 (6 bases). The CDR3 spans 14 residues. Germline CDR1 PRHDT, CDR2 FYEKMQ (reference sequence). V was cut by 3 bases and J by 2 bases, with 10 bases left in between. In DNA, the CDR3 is TGTGCCAGCAGCTTCCGGGACACTAACACTGAAGCTTTCTTT. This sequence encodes CASSFRDTNTEAFF.

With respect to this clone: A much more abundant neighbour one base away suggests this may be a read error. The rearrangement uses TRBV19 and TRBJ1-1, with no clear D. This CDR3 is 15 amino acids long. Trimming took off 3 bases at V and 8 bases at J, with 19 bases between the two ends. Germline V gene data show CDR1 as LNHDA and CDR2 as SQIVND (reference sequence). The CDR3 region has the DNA TGTGCCAGTAGTATCACACACGACGGGGAGGTGGAAGCTTTCTTT. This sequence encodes CASSITHDGEVEAFF.

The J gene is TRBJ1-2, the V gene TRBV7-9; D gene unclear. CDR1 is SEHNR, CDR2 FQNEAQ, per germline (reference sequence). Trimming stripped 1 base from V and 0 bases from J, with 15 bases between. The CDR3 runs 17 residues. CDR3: CASSLGSGTHANYGYTF. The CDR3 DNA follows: TGTGCCAGCAGCTTAGGTTCGGGAACCCACGCTAACTATGGCTACACCTTC.

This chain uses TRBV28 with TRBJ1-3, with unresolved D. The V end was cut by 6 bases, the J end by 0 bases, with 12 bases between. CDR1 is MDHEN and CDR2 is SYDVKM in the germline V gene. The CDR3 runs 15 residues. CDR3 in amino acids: CASSRRSLSGNTIYF. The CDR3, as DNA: TGTGCCAGCAGCCGCCGAAGCCTCTCTGGAAACACCATATATTTT.

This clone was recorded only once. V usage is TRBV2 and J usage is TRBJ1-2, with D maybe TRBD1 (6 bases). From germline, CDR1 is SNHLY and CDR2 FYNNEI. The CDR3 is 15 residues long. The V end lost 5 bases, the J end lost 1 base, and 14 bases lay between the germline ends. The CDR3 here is CASSSWVGGNYGYTF. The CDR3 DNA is TGTGCCAGCAGTTCGTGGGTAGGGGGTAACTATGGCTACACCTTC.

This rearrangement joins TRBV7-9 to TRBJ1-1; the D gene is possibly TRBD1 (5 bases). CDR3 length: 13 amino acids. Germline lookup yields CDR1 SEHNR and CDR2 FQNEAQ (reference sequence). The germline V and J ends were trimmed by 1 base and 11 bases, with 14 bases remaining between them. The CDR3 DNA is TGTGCCAGCAGCTTAGGGGCGGGGCAGGAGGCTTTCTTT. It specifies CASSLGAGQEAFF.

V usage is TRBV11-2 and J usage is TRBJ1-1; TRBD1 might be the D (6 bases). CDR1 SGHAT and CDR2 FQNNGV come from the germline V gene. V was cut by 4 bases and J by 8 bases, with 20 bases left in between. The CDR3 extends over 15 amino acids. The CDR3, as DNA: TGTGCCAGCAGCTCCTTCGCTAGGGGGGGAGCAGAAGCTTTCTTT. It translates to CASSSFARGGAEAFF.

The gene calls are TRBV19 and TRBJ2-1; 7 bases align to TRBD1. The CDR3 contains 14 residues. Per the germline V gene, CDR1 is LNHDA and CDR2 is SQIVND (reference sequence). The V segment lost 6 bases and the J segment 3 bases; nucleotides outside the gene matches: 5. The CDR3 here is CASRPAGGYNEQFF. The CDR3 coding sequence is TGTGCCAGTAGACCGGCAGGGGGCTACAATGAGCAGTTCTTC.

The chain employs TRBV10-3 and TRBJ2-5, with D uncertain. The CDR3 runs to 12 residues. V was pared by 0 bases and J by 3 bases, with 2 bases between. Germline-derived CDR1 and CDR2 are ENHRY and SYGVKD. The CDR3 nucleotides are TGTGCCATCAGTGAGTCTAAAGAGACCCAGTACTTC. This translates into CAISESKETQYF.

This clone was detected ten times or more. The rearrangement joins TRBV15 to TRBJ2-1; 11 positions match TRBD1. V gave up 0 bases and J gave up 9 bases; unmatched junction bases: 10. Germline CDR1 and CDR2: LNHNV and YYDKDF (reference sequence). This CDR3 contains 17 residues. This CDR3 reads CATSRDRGQGALGEQFF. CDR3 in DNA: TGTGCCACCAGCAGAGATCGAGGACAGGGGGCCTTGGGTGAGCAGTTCTTC.